Presented here are 17 T cell receptor beta chains from one specimen sequenced in a study of blood T cell repertoires in COVID-19. Data came from immunoSEQ multiplex PCR; TCRdb stores just in-frame clones and leaves some out. The table includes around 91,000 clones, approximately 85% detected once. Sequenced sample: peripheral blood. The source is a woman older than 75 with active or convalescent COVID-19.

CDR3 loop: CASSESVSTDTQYF. The CDR3 region has the DNA TGCGCCAGCAGTGAGAGCGTTAGCACAGATACGCAGTATTTT. The V gene is TRBV10-1, the J gene TRBJ2-3; unclear D gene. Germline lookup yields CDR1 WNHNN and CDR2 SYGVQD (reference sequence). The CDR3 is 14 residues long. The V gene lost 2 bases and the J gene lost 0 bases, with 6 bases spanning the gap.

The rearrangement uses TRBV5-4 and TRBJ2-2; 8 bases fit TRBD1. With V trimmed by 1 base and J by 1 base, 3 bases remained unmatched. CDR1 is SGHNT, CDR2 YYREEE, per germline (reference sequence). This CDR3 is 16 amino acids long. The CDR3 region is CASSLSGGLNTGELFF. The CDR3 nucleotides read TGTGCCAGCAGCTTGTCAGGGGGCCTGAACACCGGGGAGCTGTTTTTT.

The J gene is TRBJ2-3, the V gene TRBV6-1; 11 nucleotides match TRBD2. Losses at the gene ends were 4 bases for V and 3 bases for J; bases not matched to a gene: 12. Looked up from germline, CDR1 is MNHNS and CDR2 is SASEGT. The CDR3 runs 18 residues. Written as DNA, the CDR3 is TGTGCCAGCAGTGTTATAACTAGCGGGAGTCTCGGGACAGATACGCAGTATTTT. Amino acid sequence: CASSVITSGSLGTDTQYF.

This chain links TRBV6-5 with TRBJ2-7, with D possibly TRBD2 on 6 matching bases. Germline CDR1 reads MNHEY; CDR2 reads SVGAGI. The CDR3 has 14 residues. Trimming pared 10 bases from V and 3 bases from J, leaving 19 bases between. This CDR3 reads CATLRVAGSYEQYF. CDR3 DNA: TGTGCCACCCTCCGCGTTGCGGGGAGCTACGAGCAGTACTTC.

The V gene is TRBV19, the J gene TRBJ2-2; 10 nucleotides agree with TRBD1. Germline V lookup: CDR1 LNHDA, CDR2 SQIVND (reference sequence). J gave up 5 bases and V 9 bases, and 9 bases lay outside the gene matches. The CDR3 is 15 residues long. CDR3 residues: CASGTGAPRTGELFF. The CDR3 nucleotides are TGTGCCAGCGGGACAGGGGCACCGCGTACCGGGGAGCTGTTTTTT.

The chain recombines TRBV5-1 with TRBJ2-7, with 8 bases matching TRBD2. This CDR3 is 15 amino acids long. Per the germline V gene, CDR1 is SGHRS and CDR2 is YFSETQ. The V gene end was trimmed by 2 bases and the J gene end by 2 bases; junction bases not matched to a gene: 6. The CDR3 nucleotides are TGCGCCAGCAGCTTACAAAGCGGGAGAGCCTACGAGCAGTACTTC. Translation gives CASSLQSGRAYEQYF.

This chain connects TRBV2 to TRBJ2-7, with 7 bases that match TRBD1. The V gene end was trimmed by 8 bases and the J gene end by 4 bases; junction bases not matched to a gene: 8. This CDR3 spans 13 amino acids. Germline-derived CDR1 and CDR2 are SNHLY and FYNNEI. For the CDR3, the DNA is TGTGCCAGCGAACTCAGACAGGGATACGAGCAGTACTTC. Amino acid sequence: CASELRQGYEQYF.

The chain combines TRBV5-8 with TRBJ2-2; 10 bases agree with TRBD1. Trimming removed 4 bases from V and 4 bases from J; junction bases left unmatched: 4. The CDR3 is 15 amino acids. Per germline, CDR1 SGHTS and CDR2 YDEGEE. CDR3 DNA sequence: TGTGCCAGCAGCCCCGGGACAGGGGTCACCGGGGAGCTGTTTTTT. It specifies CASSPGTGVTGELFF.

The table lists this clone with many counts. The rearrangement links TRBV7-8 to TRBJ1-3, with TRBD1 identical over 7 bases. CDR1 and CDR2 from the germline V gene are SGHVS and FQNEAQ. The ends lost 6 bases at V and 9 bases at J; junction bases unmatched: 14. CDR3 length equals 15 residues. In DNA form, the CDR3 reads TGTGCCAGCAGTTCCCATACAGGGGCGGGTGGCACCATATATTTT. Translated, it gives CASSSHTGAGGTIYF.

This clone was recorded only once. One end of the junction fails to match germline, which may point to a read error. This chain connects TRBV5-1 to TRBJ1-5; no clear D. Germline CDR1 and CDR2: SGHRS and YFSETQ. The CDR3 runs 16 residues. The CDR3 coding sequence is TGTGCCAGCAGCTTGGCCGGGGTAGGGCAAGATCAGCCCCAGCATTTT. It translates to CASSLAGVGQDQPQHF.

The sample holds a few counts of this clone. V and J are TRBV7-9 and TRBJ2-5, with 10 bases fitting TRBD2. The CDR3 is 13 amino acids. V shed 4 bases and J 4 bases; nucleotides not matched to a gene: 0. Germline values: CDR1 SEHNR, CDR2 FQNEAQ (reference sequence). Written as DNA, the CDR3 is TGTGCCAGCAGCTCTAGCGGGAGAGAGACCCAGTACTTC. Encoded protein: CASSSSGRETQYF.

The chain uses TRBV9 and TRBJ2-2, with 10 bases identical to TRBD2. Germline CDR1 is SGDLS and CDR2 is YYNGEE. CDR3 size: 18 residues. V lost 4 bases, J lost 5 bases, and 14 bases stayed unmatched. The CDR3 nucleotides read TGTGCCAGCAGCATCCGGGGGGCTAGCGGGAGAATGACCGGGGAGCTGTTTTTT. As protein: CASSIRGASGRMTGELFF. Variable domain in full (rest from reference TRBV9 and TRBJ2-2): DSGVTQTPKHLITATGQRVTLRCSPRSGDLSVYWYQQSLDQGLQFLIQYYNGEERAKGNILERFSAQQFPDLHSELNLSSLELGDSALYFCASSIRGASGRMTGELFFGEGSRLTVL.

This clone was seen a single time. V is TRBV11-1 and J is TRBJ2-7; tentative D call: TRBD1 (6 bases). V lost 4 bases, J lost 0 bases, and 13 bases lay in between. Germline values: CDR1 SGHAT, CDR2 FQDESV (reference sequence). This CDR3 spans 15 amino acids. The CDR3 coding sequence is TGTGCCAGCAGCTCAAACCGGGACAACTCCTACGAGCAGTACTTC. Its protein product is CASSSNRDNSYEQYF.

The chain links TRBV28 to TRBJ2-1, with 11 nucleotides matching TRBD2. J lost 0 bases, V lost 6 bases, and 7 bases had no gene match. Germline values: CDR1 MDHEN, CDR2 SYDVKM. This CDR3 has 17 residues. CDR3 residues: CASRTRTSGYSYNEQFF. The CDR3 DNA reads as TGTGCCAGCAGAACCCGGACTAGCGGGTACTCCTACAATGAGCAGTTCTTC.

On this clone itself: One end of the junction fails to match germline, which may point to a read error. The chain employs TRBV5-1 and TRBJ2-1; 7 bases map to TRBD2. There are 14 residues in the CDR3. Germline values: CDR1 SGHRS, CDR2 YFSETQ. In DNA, the CDR3 is TGTGCCAGCAGGGAGGCGGGAGACTACAATGAGCAGTTCTTC. It is translated as CASREAGDYNEQFF.

The rearrangement links TRBV30 to TRBJ2-6; unclear D gene. This CDR3 contains 15 residues. Germline lookup yields CDR1 GTSNPN and CDR2 SVGIG (reference sequence). The V end was cut by 1 base, the J end by 0 bases, with 7 bases between. CDR3 nucleotides: TGTGCCTGGAGTGGGAGCCCCTCTGGGGCCAACGTCCTGACTTTC. Translation: CAWSGSPSGANVLTF.

This clone was detected once. V gene TRBV28 combines with J gene TRBJ2-1; 12 bases map to TRBD2. Germline V CDR1 and CDR2: MDHEN, SYDVKM. The length of the CDR3 is 14 residues. The V and J ends lost 7 bases and 3 bases, in that order; junction bases with no gene match: 1. The CDR3 DNA reads as TGTGCCAGCACTAGCGGGAGGGTCTACAATGAGCAGTTCTTC. This translates into CASTSGRVYNEQFF.